This T cell receptor (beta chain) originates from a study of beta chain features in type 1 diabetes. Expressed TCRB transcripts were sequenced because the entire RNA isolate underwent reverse transcription. The method was immunoSEQ multiplex PCR; TCRdb's version includes in-frame clones alone and lacks a portion of them. This table has 500,000 to 850,000 clones, over 11% appearing once. The CDR3 totals 11 residues. V was clipped by 4 bases and J by 7 bases, with 9 bases between them. Germline values: CDR1 SGHRS, CDR2 YFSETQ. Study-level findings and limits: People with Type 1 diabetes carried modestly yet significantly shorter TCRB CDR3s in all four CD4+ subsets. Patients with type 1 diabetes carried fewer insertions and had more deletions at their VDJ junctions.

Blood was drawn once from each donor into heparinised tubes. The draws averaged about 0.11 L. Each of the CD4+ naive, central memory, regulatory and stem cell-like memory populations was sorted via CD45RO/CCR7/CD25/CD127/CD95/CD27. Each sorted population was over 98% pure. A word on this clone: As yet, its antigen is unknown.

Sequences were obtained from naive CD4+ T cells from blood. The receptor's source is a man between 18 and 35 years old with type 1 diabetes. V and J are TRBV5-1 and TRBJ2-7; D is possibly TRBD1 (6 bases). The CDR3 DNA reads as TGCGCCAGCAGCGCCCAGGGGGAGCAGTACTTC. Protein product: CASSAQGEQYF.